This TCR beta chain is from a study of memory CD4+ T cells and cytomegalovirus serostatus. This CDR3 contains 14 residues. Germline CDR1 and CDR2: LNHDA and SQIVND (reference sequence). The V and J ends lost 4 bases and 0 bases respectively, with 9 bases between them. The sort gate was single viable CD3+CD4+CD8-CD45RO+ cells for memory CD4+ T cells. TCRdb keeps only in-frame clones here, not all; method: immunoSEQ multiplex PCR. The table lists about 40,000 clones, approximately 80% of them singletons. Only one count was recorded for this clone. The chain couples TRBV19 to TRBJ1-1, with D perhaps matching TRBD1 (5 bases). What was sequenced was memory CD4+ T cells from blood. The clonotype comes from an adult in good health and CMV-seronegative. Written as DNA, the CDR3 is TGTGCCAGTAGTAAGACAGCCATGAACACTGAAGCTTTCTTT. Its translation: CASSKTAMNTEAFF.